This TCR beta chain was recorded in a study of CD8 T cells in ankylosing spondylitis. Worth noting for this clonotype: What it recognizes is unknown.

Study findings and constraints: Typical of ankylosing spondylitis blood, it appeared, was a TCR beta motif of under 10 highly homologous variants.

MiXCR, applied by TCRdb to the 5' RACE reads, yields one record per CDR3 protein. The repertoire has some 800,000 distinct CDR3 sequences, over 9.5% of them found once; the top ten carry around 0.51%. CDR1 SGHTA and CDR2 FQGNSA come from the germline V gene. J lost 3 bases, V lost 5 bases, and 6 bases had no gene match. The CDR3 length is 15 residues. The chain employs TRBV7-2 and TRBJ2-3; 9 bases align to TRBD1. The sample taken for sequencing was blood, either unsorted or a sorted T cell fraction (not recorded which). This sequence originates from a male donor with ankylosing spondylitis. CDR3 loop: CASSADRGWTDTQYF. CDR3 in DNA: TGTGCCAGCAGCGCCGACAGGGGGTGGACAGATACGCAGTATTTT.